One and the same sample provided the 24 T cell receptor beta chains below, sequenced in a study of blood T cell repertoires in COVID-19. Assay used: immunoSEQ multiplex PCR; TCRdb lists only in-frame clones, some missing. Of 250,000 to 300,000 clones listed, approximately 90% are singletons. The material sequenced was peripheral blood. Receptor source: a woman between 50 and 59 years old with COVID-19, enrolled during active disease.

This sequence joins TRBV3-1 (or the pseudogene TRBV3-2) and TRBJ2-7; the match to TRBD2 covers 9 bases. J lost 2 bases, V lost 1 base, and 3 bases had no gene match. Germline lookup yields CDR1 LGHDT and CDR2 YNNKEL (reference sequence). The CDR3 consists of 15 residues. In DNA form, the CDR3 reads TGTGCCAGCAGCCAAGGTAGCGGGAGACCCTACGAGCAGTACTTC. It specifies CASSQGSGRPYEQYF.

CDR3 coding DNA: TGTGCCAGCAGCGCCTGGCCGGGGGGCAATCAAGAGACCCAGTACTTC. This translates into CASSAWPGGNQETQYF. The chain has TRBV9 and TRBJ2-5; possibly TRBD2 for D (7 bases). The CDR3 length is 16 residues. V lost 3 bases, J lost 2 bases, and 17 bases lay in between. Germline CDR1 and CDR2: SGDLS and YYNGEE.

CDR3 in amino acids: CASSYSPGSGSYEQYF. CDR3 in DNA: TGTGCCAGCAGTTATTCCCCCGGGTCAGGGTCCTACGAGCAGTACTTC. The rearrangement links TRBV6-5 to TRBJ2-7; D possibly corresponds to TRBD1 (5 bases). CDR3 size: 16 residues. Germline CDR1 and CDR2: MNHEY and SVGAGI. Trimming left V 3 bases short and J 1 base short, with 16 bases between.

The rearrangement joins TRBV6-2 or TRBV6-3 to TRBJ2-5; 14 bases map to TRBD2. The germline V gene encodes CDR1 MNHEY and CDR2 SVGEGT. The CDR3 has 16 residues. Trimming at V came to 2 bases and at J to 5 bases, leaving 4 bases not matched to a gene. As DNA, the CDR3 is TGTGCCAGCAGTTACGGGGGACTAGCGGGAGCCGAGACCCAGTACTTC. Residues: CASSYGGLAGAETQYF.

This clone came up a few times. The chain recombines TRBV4-1 with TRBJ2-7; D is perhaps TRBD2 (5 bases). The CDR3 extends over 13 amino acids. With 0 bases removed from V and 9 bases from J, the gap between germline ends came to 12 bases. Germline CDR1 reads MGHRA; CDR2 reads YSYEKL. The CDR3 bases are TGCGCCAGCAGCCAAGACACGGGAACCCGGCAGTACTTC. It translates to CASSQDTGTRQYF.

V is TRBV9 and J is TRBJ1-2; TRBD1 matches at 11 bases. With V trimmed by 0 bases and J by 4 bases, 23 bases remained unmatched. CDR1 is SGDLS and CDR2 is YYNGEE in the germline V gene. This CDR3 comprises 22 residues. The DNA of the CDR3 is TGTGCCAGCAGCGTAGTCACCGGTTTAACCGGGACCGAAGGGACAGGGGGCTATGGCTACACCTTC. It is translated as CASSVVTGLTGTEGTGGYGYTF.

V gene TRBV5-6 combines with J gene TRBJ1-2; 9 bases are shared with TRBD1. Germline V CDR1 and CDR2: SGHDT, YYEEEE. CDR3 length: 17 residues. The V gene end was trimmed by 3 bases and the J gene end by 4 bases; junction bases not matched to a gene: 13. CDR3 nucleotide sequence: TGTGCCAGCAGCTCCTACGGGACAGGGACGTTTGGCTATGGCTACACCTTC. This translates into CASSSYGTGTFGYGYTF.

The chain has TRBV3-1 (or the pseudogene TRBV3-2) and TRBJ2-1; D is uncertain. From germline, CDR1 is LGHDT and CDR2 YNNKEL (reference sequence). V lost 3 bases to trimming and J lost 10 bases, with 7 bases between them. The CDR3 consists of 11 residues. The CDR3 loop reads CASSHLEEQFF. The CDR3 bases are TGTGCCAGCAGCCACCTAGAAGAGCAGTTCTTC.

The chain carries TRBV10-3 and TRBJ2-7; 13 positions match TRBD2. The CDR3 sequence is 16 residues long. The V segment lost 10 bases and the J segment 4 bases; nucleotides outside the gene matches: 13. The germline V gene encodes CDR1 ENHRY and CDR2 SYGVKD. The CDR3 loop reads CASRGVGTSGNYEQYF. The CDR3 nucleotides are TGTGCCAGCAGGGGCGTAGGGACTAGCGGGAATTACGAGCAGTACTTC.

This chain uses TRBV30 with TRBJ2-3, with D unresolved. Germline V CDR1 and CDR2: GTSNPN, SVGIG (reference sequence). The CDR3 spans 11 residues. The V end lost 1 base, the J end lost 7 bases, and 6 bases lay between the germline ends. CDR3: CAWSDAYTQYF. The CDR3, as DNA: TGTGCCTGGAGTGACGCGTATACGCAGTATTTT.

This chain links TRBV4-1 with TRBJ2-2, with 7 bases identical to TRBD1. The germline gives CDR1 MGHRA, CDR2 YSYEKL. The junction had 25 bases not matched to a gene; V was cut back by 4 bases and J by 2 bases. The CDR3 has 22 residues. CDR3 protein: CASSRTAAALDRVDPNTGELFF. In DNA form, the CDR3 reads TGCGCCAGCAGCCGCACCGCAGCGGCCCTAGACAGGGTTGATCCCAACACCGGGGAGCTGTTTTTT.

The J gene is TRBJ2-7, the V gene TRBV30; tentatively, D is TRBD2 (6 bases). Trimming removed 3 bases at V and 2 bases at J, with 8 bases between. This CDR3 is 12 amino acids long. Germline V lookup: CDR1 GTSNPN, CDR2 SVGIG (reference sequence). CDR3 sequence reads: CAWSGSPYEQYF. The CDR3 nucleotides read TGTGCCTGGAGCGGGAGTCCCTACGAGCAGTACTTC.

V is TRBV5-5 and J is TRBJ2-1, with 11 bases lining up with TRBD2. V gave up 4 bases and J gave up 4 bases; unmatched junction bases: 4. There are 15 residues in the CDR3. In germline, CDR1 is SGHKS, CDR2 YYEKEE (reference sequence). CDR3 loop: CASSPGTSGYNEQFF. The CDR3, as DNA: TGTGCCAGCAGCCCGGGGACTAGCGGATACAATGAGCAGTTCTTC.

The chain carries TRBV5-6 and TRBJ2-1, with TRBD1 identical over 9 bases. The germline V gene has CDR1 SGHDT and CDR2 YYEEEE. The CDR3 is 18 residues long. The V gene end was trimmed by 1 base and the J gene end by 4 bases; junction bases not matched to a gene: 12. As DNA, the CDR3 is TGTGCCAGCAGCTTGTCTAAATCCGGGACAGGGTGGTACAATGAGCAGTTCTTC. This codes for CASSLSKSGTGWYNEQFF.

This clone showed up just a few times. The rearrangement uses TRBV30 and TRBJ2-6; 12 bases are shared with TRBD1. The CDR3 has 20 amino acids. V shed 4 bases, J shed 0 bases, and the junction held 13 bases outside the gene matches. Germline values: CDR1 GTSNPN, CDR2 SVGIG (reference sequence). The CDR3 DNA follows: TGTGCCTGGATTGCAGGGGACAGGGGGCTTGCGGGCTCTGGGGCCAACGTCCTGACTTTC. Protein product: CAWIAGDRGLAGSGANVLTF.

V usage is TRBV7-9 and J usage is TRBJ1-4; D is unresolved. The CDR3 length is 14 residues. V was trimmed by 6 bases and J by 0 bases, leaving 8 bases between them. Germline loops: CDR1 SEHNR, CDR2 FQNEAQ (reference sequence). DNA for the CDR3: TGTGCCAGCAGGAGGAGTCCAACTAATGAAAAACTGTTTTTT. It yields the protein CASRRSPTNEKLFF.

J is TRBJ2-5 and V is TRBV6-5; D call uncertain. The germline V gene has CDR1 MNHEY and CDR2 SVGAGI. V was cut by 10 bases and J by 8 bases, with 17 bases left in between. The CDR3 contains 12 residues. DNA for the CDR3: TGTGCCACAGACTCCCGTATCTCTACCCAGTACTTC. It translates to CATDSRISTQYF.

The chain has TRBV9 and TRBJ2-1, with D maybe TRBD1 (6 bases). CDR1 and CDR2 from the germline V gene are SGDLS and YYNGEE. The V end was cut by 0 bases, the J end by 0 bases, with 13 bases between. This CDR3 has 17 amino acids. CDR3 loop: CASSVGGLALSYNEQFF. DNA of the CDR3: TGTGCCAGCAGCGTAGGGGGGCTGGCCCTCTCCTACAATGAGCAGTTCTTC.

The V call is TRBV18, the J call TRBJ2-2; TRBD2 aligns across 9 bases. This CDR3 has 18 amino acids. V dropped 1 base and J dropped 2; count of bases not matched to a gene: 8. CDR1 KGHSH and CDR2 LQKENI come from the germline V gene. DNA for the CDR3: TGTGCCAGCTCACCACTGGTTATAGCGGGAGCTAACACCGGGGAGCTGTTTTTT. Its protein is CASSPLVIAGANTGELFF.

The gene calls are TRBV7-2 and TRBJ2-2; tentatively, D is TRBD1 (5 bases). Per the germline V gene, CDR1 is SGHTA and CDR2 is FQGNSA. The CDR3 runs to 14 residues. Trimming pared 5 bases from V and 4 bases from J, leaving 11 bases between. CDR3 nucleotides: TGTGCCAGCAGCCCACAGGCTGTCACCGGGGAGCTGTTTTTT. Protein sequence: CASSPQAVTGELFF.

The rearrangement links TRBV7-9 to TRBJ2-2, with D unresolved. The CDR3 consists of 16 residues. The germline CDR1 and CDR2 sequences are SEHNR and FQNEAQ (reference sequence). The germline V and J ends were trimmed by 3 bases and 1 base, with 12 bases remaining between them. The DNA for the CDR3 is TGTGCCAGCAGCTTCGCGAGGAGCGAGAACACCGGGGAGCTGTTTTTT. This translates into CASSFARSENTGELFF. The full variable domain, with the rest looked up from reference TRBV7-9 and TRBJ2-2, is DTGVSQNPRHKITKRGQNVTFRCDPISEHNRLYWYRQTLGQGPEFLTYFQNEAQLEKSRLLSDRFSAERPKGSFSTLEIQRTEQGDSAMYLCASSFARSENTGELFFGEGSRLTVL.

This chain links TRBV30 with TRBJ1-2; D unresolved. The CDR3 covers 16 residues. V gave up 2 bases and J gave up 5 bases, with 21 bases separating them. Germline assignment: CDR1 GTSNPN and CDR2 SVGIG (reference sequence). The CDR3 is CAWSPPPRLGRYGYTF. The CDR3, as DNA: TGTGCCTGGAGTCCTCCCCCCCGGCTAGGTCGGTATGGCTACACCTTC.

This rearrangement joins TRBV18 to TRBJ1-4; 8 bases align to TRBD1. The J segment lost 5 bases and the V segment lost 2 bases, leaving 4 bases of the junction unmatched. Germline values: CDR1 KGHSH, CDR2 LQKENI. This CDR3 contains 15 residues. The CDR3, as DNA: TGTGCCAGCTCACCAGGGACAGGAATAAATGAAAAACTGTTTTTT. Translation: CASSPGTGINEKLFF. The whole variable domain, remainder taken from reference TRBV18 and TRBJ1-4, is NAGVMQNPRHLVRRRGQEARLRCSPMKGHSHVYWYRQLPEEGLKFMVYLQKENIIDESGMPKERFSAEFPKEGPSILRIQQVVRGDSAAYFCASSPGTGINEKLFFGSGTQLSVL.

In regard to this clone: The sample carries other DNA sequences with the same CDR3. The V and J genes are TRBV10-3 and TRBJ1-5; D is perhaps TRBD1 (6 bases). CDR1 and CDR2 from the germline V gene are ENHRY and SYGVKD. The CDR3 length is 14 residues. Trimming stripped 0 bases from V and 7 bases from J, with 10 bases between. DNA of the CDR3: TGTGCCATCAGTGAGTCGGGGGGGGGCCAGCCCCAGCATTTT. It codes for CAISESGGGQPQHF.